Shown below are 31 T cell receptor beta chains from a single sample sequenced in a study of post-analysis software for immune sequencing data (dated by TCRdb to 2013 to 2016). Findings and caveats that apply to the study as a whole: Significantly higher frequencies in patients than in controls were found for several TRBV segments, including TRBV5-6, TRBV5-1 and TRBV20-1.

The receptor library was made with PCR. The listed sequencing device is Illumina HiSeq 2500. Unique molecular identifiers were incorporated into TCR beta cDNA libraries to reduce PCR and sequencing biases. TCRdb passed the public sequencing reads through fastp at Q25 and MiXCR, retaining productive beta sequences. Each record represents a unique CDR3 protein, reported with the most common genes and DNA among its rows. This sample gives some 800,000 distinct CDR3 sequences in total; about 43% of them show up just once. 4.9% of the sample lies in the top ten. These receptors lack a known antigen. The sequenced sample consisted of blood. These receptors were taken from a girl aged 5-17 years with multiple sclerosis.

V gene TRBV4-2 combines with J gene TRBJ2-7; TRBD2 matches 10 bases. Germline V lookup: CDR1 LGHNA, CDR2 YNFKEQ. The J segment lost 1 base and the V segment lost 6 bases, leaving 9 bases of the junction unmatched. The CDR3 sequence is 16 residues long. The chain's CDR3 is CASSVLAGEGSYEQYF. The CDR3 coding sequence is TGTGCCAGCAGTGTCCTAGCGGGAGAGGGATCCTACGAGCAGTACTTC.

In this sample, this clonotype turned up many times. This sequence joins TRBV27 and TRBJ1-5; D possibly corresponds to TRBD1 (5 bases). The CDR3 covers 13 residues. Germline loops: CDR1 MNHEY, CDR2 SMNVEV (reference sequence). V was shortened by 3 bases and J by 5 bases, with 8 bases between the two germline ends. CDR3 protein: CASSFGHDQPQHF. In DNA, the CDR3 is TGTGCCAGCAGTTTTGGACATGATCAGCCCCAGCATTTT.

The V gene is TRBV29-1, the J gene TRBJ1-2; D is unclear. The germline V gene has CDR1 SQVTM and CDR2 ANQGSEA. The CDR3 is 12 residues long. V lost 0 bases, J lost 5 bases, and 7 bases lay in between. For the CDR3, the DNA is TGCAGCGTTGAAGAGGCCAGATATGGCTACACCTTC. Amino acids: CSVEEARYGYTF.

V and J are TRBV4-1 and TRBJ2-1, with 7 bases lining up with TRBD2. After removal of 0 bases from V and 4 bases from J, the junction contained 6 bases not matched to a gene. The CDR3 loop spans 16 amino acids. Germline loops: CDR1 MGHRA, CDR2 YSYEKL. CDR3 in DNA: TGCGCCAGCAGCCAAGATACGGGAGGACCGTACAATGAGCAGTTCTTC. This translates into CASSQDTGGPYNEQFF.

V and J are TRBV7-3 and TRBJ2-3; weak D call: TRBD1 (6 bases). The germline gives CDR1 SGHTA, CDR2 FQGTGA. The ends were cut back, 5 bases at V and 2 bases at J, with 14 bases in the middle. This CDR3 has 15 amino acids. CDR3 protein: CASSLQGSLTDTQYF. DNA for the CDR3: TGTGCCAGCAGCCTACAGGGATCGCTCACAGATACGCAGTATTTT.

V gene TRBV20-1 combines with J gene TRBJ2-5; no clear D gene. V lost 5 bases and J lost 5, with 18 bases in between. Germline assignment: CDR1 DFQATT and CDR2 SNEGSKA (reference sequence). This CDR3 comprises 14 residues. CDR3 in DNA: TGCAGTGCTTCCAACTCTTCCGGTTGGGAGACCCAGTACTTC. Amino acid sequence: CSASNSSGWETQYF.

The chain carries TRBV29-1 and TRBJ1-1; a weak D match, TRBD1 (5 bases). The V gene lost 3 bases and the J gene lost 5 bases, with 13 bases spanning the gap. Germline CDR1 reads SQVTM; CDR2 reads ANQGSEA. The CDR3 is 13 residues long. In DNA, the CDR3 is TGCAGCGTTGAGGTCTCCAAGGGGACTGAAGCTTTCTTT. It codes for CSVEVSKGTEAFF.

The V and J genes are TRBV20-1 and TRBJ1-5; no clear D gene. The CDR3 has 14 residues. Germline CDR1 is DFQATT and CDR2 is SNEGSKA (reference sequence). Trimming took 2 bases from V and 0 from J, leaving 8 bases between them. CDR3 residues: CSARKPDSNQPQHF. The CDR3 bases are TGCAGTGCTAGAAAACCGGATAGCAATCAGCCCCAGCATTTT.

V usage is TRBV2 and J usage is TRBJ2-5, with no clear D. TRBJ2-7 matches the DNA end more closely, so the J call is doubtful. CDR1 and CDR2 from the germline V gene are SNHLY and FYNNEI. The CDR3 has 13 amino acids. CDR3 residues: CASSVLGNYEQYF. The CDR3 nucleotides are TGTGCCAGCTCGGTGCTAGGGAACTACGAGCAGTACTTC.

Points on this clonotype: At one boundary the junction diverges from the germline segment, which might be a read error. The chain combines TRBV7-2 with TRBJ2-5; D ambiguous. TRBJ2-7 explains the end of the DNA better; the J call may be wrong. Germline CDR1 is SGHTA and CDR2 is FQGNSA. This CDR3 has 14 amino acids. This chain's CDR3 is CANSLVAGSGEQYF. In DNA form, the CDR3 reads TGTGCCAACAGCTTAGTTGCTGGCTCTGGCGAGCAGTACTTC.

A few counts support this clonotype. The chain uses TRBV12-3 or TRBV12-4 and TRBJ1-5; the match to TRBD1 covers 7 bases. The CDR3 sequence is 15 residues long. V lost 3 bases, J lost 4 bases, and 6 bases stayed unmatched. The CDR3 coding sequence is TGTGCCAGCAGTTTTGCAGGGGGTAATAATCAGCCCCAGCATTTT. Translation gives CASSFAGGNNQPQHF.

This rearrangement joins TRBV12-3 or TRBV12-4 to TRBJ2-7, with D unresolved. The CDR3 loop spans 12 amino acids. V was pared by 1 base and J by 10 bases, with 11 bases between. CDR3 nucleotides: TGTGCCAGCAGTTTAGTCCCCGGTCCCCAGTACTTC. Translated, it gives CASSLVPGPQYF.

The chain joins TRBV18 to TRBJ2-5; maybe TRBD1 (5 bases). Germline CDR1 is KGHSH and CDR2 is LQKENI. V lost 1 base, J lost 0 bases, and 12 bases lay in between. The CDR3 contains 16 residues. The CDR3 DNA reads TGTGCCAGCTCACCACAGGACAAGTCGTACCAAGAGACCCAGTACTTC. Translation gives CASSPQDKSYQETQYF. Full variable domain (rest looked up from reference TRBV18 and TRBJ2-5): NAGVMQNPRHLVRRRGQEARLRCSPMKGHSHVYWYRQLPEEGLKFMVYLQKENIIDESGMPKERFSAEFPKEGPSILRIQQVVRGDSAAYFCASSPQDKSYQETQYFGPGTRLLVL.

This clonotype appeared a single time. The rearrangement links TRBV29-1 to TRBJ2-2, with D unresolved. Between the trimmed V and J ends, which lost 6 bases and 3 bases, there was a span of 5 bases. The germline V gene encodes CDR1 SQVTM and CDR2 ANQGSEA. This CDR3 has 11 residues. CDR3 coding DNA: TGCAGCGTAGTGGACACCGGGGAGCTGTTTTTT. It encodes CSVVDTGELFF.

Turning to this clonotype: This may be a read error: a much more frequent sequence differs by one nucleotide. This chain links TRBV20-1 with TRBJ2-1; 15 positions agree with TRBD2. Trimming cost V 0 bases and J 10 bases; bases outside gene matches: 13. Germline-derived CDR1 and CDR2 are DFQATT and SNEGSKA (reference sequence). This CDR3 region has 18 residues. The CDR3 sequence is CSARDPRSGLAGGDEQFF. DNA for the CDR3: TGCAGTGCTAGAGATCCAAGATCCGGACTAGCGGGAGGGGACGAGCAGTTCTTC.

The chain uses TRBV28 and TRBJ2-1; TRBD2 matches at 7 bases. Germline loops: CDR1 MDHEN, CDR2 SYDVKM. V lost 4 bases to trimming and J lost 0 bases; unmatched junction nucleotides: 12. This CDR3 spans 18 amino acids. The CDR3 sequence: CASSSPKIAGPSYNEQFF. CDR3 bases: TGTGCCAGCAGTTCCCCGAAGATAGCGGGCCCCTCCTACAATGAGCAGTTCTTC.

In DNA form, the CDR3 reads TGTGCCAGCAGCTTGCCCAGTGTCGAGACCCAGTACTTC. It translates to CASSLPSVETQYF. The V call is TRBV7-9, the J call TRBJ2-5; D is uncertain. Trimming removed 3 bases from V and 5 bases from J, with 10 bases in between. This CDR3 has 13 amino acids. Germline V gene data show CDR1 as SEHNR and CDR2 as FQNEAQ (reference sequence).

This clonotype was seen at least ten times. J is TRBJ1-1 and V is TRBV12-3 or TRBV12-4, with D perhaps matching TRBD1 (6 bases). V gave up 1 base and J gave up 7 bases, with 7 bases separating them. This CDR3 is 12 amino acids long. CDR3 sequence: CASSLGTVEAFF. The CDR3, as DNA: TGTGCCAGCAGTTTAGGGACAGTTGAAGCTTTCTTT.

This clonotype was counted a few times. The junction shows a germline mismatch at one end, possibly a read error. CDR3: CASSPGLAGALSYNERFF. The CDR3 region has the DNA TGTGCCAGCAGCCCGGGACTAGCGGGAGCTCTCTCCTACAATGAGCGGTTCTTC. The chain recombines TRBV5-6 with TRBJ2-1; TRBD2 agrees at 14 bases. The CDR3 runs to 18 residues. The V gene's germline CDR1 is SGHDT and CDR2 YYEEEE.

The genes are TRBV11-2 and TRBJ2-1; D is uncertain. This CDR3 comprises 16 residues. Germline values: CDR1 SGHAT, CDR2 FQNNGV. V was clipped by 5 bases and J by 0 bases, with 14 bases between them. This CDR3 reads CASSPLAVSSYNEQFF. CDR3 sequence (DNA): TGTGCCAGCAGCCCCCTTGCAGTTAGCTCCTACAATGAGCAGTTCTTC.

The CDR3 DNA is TGTGCCAGCAGTTACTCGACAGTAGATACGCAGTATTTT. Encoded protein: CASSYSTVDTQYF. The rearrangement links TRBV6-5 to TRBJ2-3; TRBD1 might be the D (5 bases). The germline V and J ends were trimmed by 0 bases and 5 bases, with 6 bases remaining between them. The CDR3 is 13 residues long. Germline CDR1 MNHEY, CDR2 SVGAGI.

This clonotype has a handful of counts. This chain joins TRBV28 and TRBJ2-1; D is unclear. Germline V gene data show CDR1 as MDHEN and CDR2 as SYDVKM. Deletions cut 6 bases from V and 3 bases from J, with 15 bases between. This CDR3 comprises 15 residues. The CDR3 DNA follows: TGTGCCAGCAGCCGAGGACGGAGTGACTACAATGAGCAGTTCTTC. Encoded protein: CASSRGRSDYNEQFF.

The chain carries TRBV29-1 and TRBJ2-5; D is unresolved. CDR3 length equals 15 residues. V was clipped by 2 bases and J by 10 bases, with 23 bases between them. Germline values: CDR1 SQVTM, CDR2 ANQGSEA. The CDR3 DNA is TGCAGCGTTGAAATACTCGAAGCTCCCGGTTTTGTCCAGTACTTC. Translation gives CSVEILEAPGFVQYF.

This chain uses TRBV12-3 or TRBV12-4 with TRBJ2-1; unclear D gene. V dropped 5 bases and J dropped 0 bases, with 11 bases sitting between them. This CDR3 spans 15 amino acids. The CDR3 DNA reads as TGTGCCAGCAGTACCGACACGAGCTCCTACAATGAGCAGTTCTTC. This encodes CASSTDTSSYNEQFF.

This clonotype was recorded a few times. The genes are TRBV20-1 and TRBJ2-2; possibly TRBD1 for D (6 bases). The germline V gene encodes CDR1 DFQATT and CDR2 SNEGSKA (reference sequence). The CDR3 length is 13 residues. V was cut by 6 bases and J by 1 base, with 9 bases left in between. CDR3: CSAYRENTGELFF. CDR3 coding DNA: TGCAGTGCGTACAGGGAGAACACCGGGGAGCTGTTTTTT.

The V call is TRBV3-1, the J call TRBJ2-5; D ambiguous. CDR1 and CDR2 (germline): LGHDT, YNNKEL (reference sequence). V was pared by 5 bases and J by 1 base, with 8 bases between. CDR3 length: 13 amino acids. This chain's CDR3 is CASSAGPQETQYF. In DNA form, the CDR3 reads TGTGCCAGCAGCGCCGGGCCCCAAGAGACCCAGTACTTC.

CDR3 DNA sequence: TGTGCCAGCAGTTCCGGGACTAGACAAGAGACCCAGTACTTC. Protein sequence: CASSSGTRQETQYF. The gene calls are TRBV12-3 or TRBV12-4 and TRBJ2-5; 8 nucleotides agree with TRBD2. The CDR3 is 14 residues long. With V trimmed by 4 bases and J by 2 bases, 3 bases remained unmatched.

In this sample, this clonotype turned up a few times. CDR3: CASSFSITGNQPQHF. In DNA, the CDR3 is TGTGCCAGCAGCTTTTCCATCACGGGCAATCAGCCCCAGCATTTT. This chain links TRBV7-2 with TRBJ1-5; the D is unclear. The CDR3 length is 15 residues. The V gene's germline CDR1 is SGHTA and CDR2 FQGNSA. The V end lost 3 bases, the J end lost 2 bases, and 11 bases lay between the germline ends.

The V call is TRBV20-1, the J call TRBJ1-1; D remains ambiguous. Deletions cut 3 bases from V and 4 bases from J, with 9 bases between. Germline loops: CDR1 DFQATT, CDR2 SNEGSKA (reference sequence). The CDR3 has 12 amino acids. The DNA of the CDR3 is TGCAGTGCTAGTCAGTCCGGCACTGAAGCTTTCTTT. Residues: CSASQSGTEAFF.

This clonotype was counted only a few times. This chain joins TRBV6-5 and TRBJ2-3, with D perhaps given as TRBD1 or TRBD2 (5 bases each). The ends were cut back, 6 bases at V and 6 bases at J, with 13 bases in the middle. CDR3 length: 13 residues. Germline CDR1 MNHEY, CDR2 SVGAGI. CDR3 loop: CASSQGPVDTQYF. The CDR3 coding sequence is TGTGCCAGCAGCCAGGGACCGGTGGATACGCAGTATTTT.

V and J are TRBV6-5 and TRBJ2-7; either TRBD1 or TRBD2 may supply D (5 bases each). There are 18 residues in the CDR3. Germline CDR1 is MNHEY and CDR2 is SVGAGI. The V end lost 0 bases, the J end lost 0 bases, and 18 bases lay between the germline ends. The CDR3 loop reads CASSYSSRGSSGSYEQYF. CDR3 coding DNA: TGTGCCAGCAGTTACTCATCGAGGGGTAGTTCCGGCTCCTACGAGCAGTACTTC.